A selection of T cell receptor beta chains follows, all from one sample in a study of blood T cell repertoires in COVID-19. The data were produced by immunoSEQ multiplex PCR, yet TCRdb's version contains in-frame clones alone and is incomplete. The sample has approximately 230,000 clones; 88% are singletons. Sequenced material: peripheral blood. All receptors derive from a man older than 75 with acute or convalescent COVID-19. The CDR3 runs from the conserved cysteine through the conserved F or W. A D gene is named only where the DNA matches it firmly. Not all rows give a size; the values are once, few, many and, for expanded clones, a class.

d_call j_call clone_size v_call cdr3_length cdr3_aa cdr3_nt
TRBD1 TRBJ1-2 - TRBV9 14 CASSVDQGDHGYTF TGTGCCAGCAGCGTAGACCAGGGGGACCATGGCTACACCTTC
- TRBJ1-1 once TRBV9 13 CASSAGVNTEAFF TGTGCCAGCAGCGCGGGAGTAAACACTGAAGCTTTCTTT
TRBD1 TRBJ2-6 - TRBV18 21 CASSPSRGRAVSNSGANVLTF TGTGCCAGCTCACCTTCCAGGGGGCGAGCCGTCTCCAACTCTGGGGCCAACGTCCTGACTTTC
- TRBJ2-1 - TRBV5-1 14 CASSLPGSYNEQFF TGCGCCAGCAGCTTGCCGGGGAGCTACAATGAGCAGTTCTTC
TRBD1 TRBJ1-2 - TRBV19 14 CASSIGDRLYGYTF TGTGCCAGTAGTATTGGGGACAGACTCTATGGCTACACCTTC
- TRBJ2-5 - TRBV3-1/TRBV3-2 11 CASSQTGTQYF TGTGCCAGCAGCCAAACAGGTACCCAGTACTTC
- TRBJ1-1 - TRBV12-5 15 CASGLGDRRNTEAFF TGTGCTAGTGGTTTGGGAGACAGGAGGAACACTGAAGCTTTCTTT
- TRBJ2-1 - TRBV5-4 15 CASSHAARPGNEQFF TGTGCCAGCAGCCACGCGGCAAGGCCCGGGAATGAGCAGTTCTTC
TRBD2 TRBJ2-3 once TRBV4-2 15 CASSQTSTSTDTQYF TGTGCCAGCAGCCAGACTAGCACTAGCACAGATACGCAGTATTTT
- TRBJ2-2 - TRBV6-6 15 CASSYPAVSTGELFF TGTGCCAGCAGTTACCCGGCGGTATCCACCGGGGAGCTGTTTTTT
TRBD2 TRBJ2-1 - TRBV10-3 17 CAISGLAGGTSYNEQFF TGTGCCATCAGCGGACTAGCGGGAGGTACCTCCTACAATGAGCAGTTCTTC
TRBD2 TRBJ2-1 - TRBV28 15 CASSPLAGLGNEQFF TGTGCCAGCAGTCCCTTAGCGGGATTGGGAAATGAGCAGTTCTTC
TRBD1 TRBJ2-7 - TRBV5-6 14 CASSRGTGLYEQYF TGTGCCAGCAGCCGTGGGACAGGGTTATACGAGCAGTACTTC
TRBD1 TRBJ2-2 - TRBV5-1 15 CASSPGTANTGELFF TGCGCCAGCAGCCCCGGGACAGCCAACACCGGGGAGCTGTTTTTT
TRBD1 TRBJ2-5 once TRBV7-3 16 CASSLNGRGQVETQYF TGTGCCAGCAGCTTAAATGGCAGGGGGCAGGTAGAGACCCAGTACTTC
TRBD1 TRBJ2-7 - TRBV7-9 15 CASSTGTGGFYEQYF TGTGCCAGCAGCACTGGGACAGGGGGTTTCTACGAGCAGTACTTC
- TRBJ2-2 - TRBV3-1/TRBV3-2 13 CASSQLTGGELFF TGTGCCAGCAGCCAACTTACAGGGGGGGAGCTGTTTTTT
TRBD2 TRBJ2-2 - TRBV19 15 CASSEGGRRTGELFF TGTGCCAGTAGTGAGGGAGGGCGAAGGACCGGGGAGCTGTTTTTT
- TRBJ2-2 - TRBV5-1 14 CASSLIRDAGELFF TGCGCCAGCAGCTTAATCAGGGATGCCGGGGAGCTGTTTTTT
TRBD2 TRBJ2-5 - TRBV9 14 CASSASGRSETQYF TGTGCCAGCAGCGCTAGCGGGAGGTCAGAGACCCAGTACTTC
- TRBJ2-2 once TRBV3-1/TRBV3-2 14 CASSQLVNTGELFF TGTGCCAGCAGCCAACTCGTCAACACCGGGGAGCTGTTTTTT
- TRBJ1-2 - TRBV29-1 14 CSVELGRGQYGYTF TGCAGCGTTGAATTGGGGCGCGGTCAGTATGGCTACACCTTC
- TRBJ1-5 - TRBV6-1 13 CASSDSGNQPQHF TGTGCCAGCAGTGATTCGGGCAATCAGCCCCAGCATTTT
TRBD1 TRBJ1-2 - TRBV27 14 CASSSGTGGSGYTF TGTGCCAGCAGCTCCGGGACAGGGGGTTCGGGCTACACCTTC
- TRBJ2-5 few TRBV7-9 10 CASGGETQYF TGTGCCAGCGGAGGAGAGACCCAGTACTTC
- TRBJ2-7 - TRBV29-1 13 CSVGRSGAYEQYF TGCAGCGTTGGCCGTTCCGGGGCCTACGAGCAGTACTTC
TRBD2 TRBJ2-7 - TRBV4-1 15 CASSQEGGRAGEQYF TGCGCCAGCAGCCAAGAAGGCGGGAGGGCCGGCGAGCAGTACTTC
TRBD2 TRBJ2-3 - TRBV5-6 16 CASSSRTSGYTDTQYF TGTGCCAGCAGCTCCAGGACTAGCGGCTACACAGATACGCAGTATTTT
- TRBJ2-3 - TRBV3-1/TRBV3-2 13 CASSPRGSDTQYF TGTGCCAGCAGCCCGCGGGGATCTGATACGCAGTATTTT
- TRBJ2-5 - TRBV7-2 13 CASRSTGDETQYF TGTGCCAGCAGATCGACGGGGGATGAGACCCAGTACTTC
- TRBJ1-1 - TRBV5-6 15 CASSLVAGAATEAFF TGTGCCAGCAGCTTGGTCGCGGGGGCGGCGACGGAAGCTTTCTTT
- TRBJ2-5 few TRBV21-1 15 CASKVRVQLRETQYF TGTGCCAGCAAAGTCCGGGTCCAACTGAGGGAGACCCAGTACTTC
- TRBJ2-7 - TRBV18 11 CASSEAYEQYF TGTGCCAGCTCGGAGGCCTACGAGCAGTACTTC